Below, 4 T cell receptor beta chains from the same sample are listed, as sequenced in a study of cytomegalovirus exposure and HLA in healthy donors (dated by TCRdb to about 2017). Library preparation employed the immunoSEQ multiplex PCR assay. TCRdb retrieved this table from immuneACCESS and kept in-frame rearrangements only. Not all clones are present; in checked studies, unresolved V genes account for under half, and no reason is known for the remainder. In all, the sample holds some 69,000 clones, and 96% of those were seen once. Over 3.5% of the sample is taken by the ten largest. The sequenced sample was PBMCs. The receptors come from a woman aged 18-30 years in good health and CMV-seropositive.

The chain uses TRBV5-1 and TRBJ2-2; D call uncertain. CDR1 is SGHRS and CDR2 is YFSETQ in the germline V gene. The CDR3 spans 11 residues. V gave up 6 bases and J gave up 4 bases, with 4 bases separating them. The CDR3 bases are TGCGCCAGCACTTTCACCGGGGAGCTGTTTTTT. Protein: CASTFTGELFF.

The rearrangement uses TRBV27 and TRBJ2-2; D ambiguous. V shed 5 bases and J shed 0 bases, with 13 bases lying between them. The CDR3 runs 16 residues. Germline assignment: CDR1 MNHEY and CDR2 SMNVEV (reference sequence). The CDR3 bases are TGTGCCAGCAGTCCCCGGGTCTTACCGAACACCGGGGAGCTGTTTTTT. The encoded protein is CASSPRVLPNTGELFF.

The count of this clone is one. This chain joins TRBV7-8 and TRBJ1-2; 8 bases map to TRBD1. This CDR3 has 16 amino acids. Germline V gene data show CDR1 as SGHVS and CDR2 as FQNEAQ. With 1 base clipped from V and 5 bases from J, the junction kept 9 bases outside the gene matches. DNA of the CDR3: TGTGCCAGCAGCTTAGATAGGGGACAGGACCCTTATGGCTACACCTTC. The encoded protein is CASSLDRGQDPYGYTF.

This chain connects TRBV7-3 to TRBJ2-5; TRBD2 is a possible D gene (5 bases). The germline V and J ends were trimmed by 1 base and 2 bases, with 8 bases remaining between them. The CDR3 is made up of 14 amino acids. Germline values: CDR1 SGHTA, CDR2 FQGTGA. The CDR3 region is CASSLSGGQETQYF. CDR3 bases: TGTGCCAGCAGCTTAAGCGGCGGGCAAGAGACCCAGTACTTC.